This paragraph covers one TCR beta chain sequence. The entry originates in a study of T cell changes during pregnancy in multiple sclerosis. V gave up 8 bases and J gave up 2 bases; unmatched junction bases: 4. This CDR3 spans 14 amino acids. Germline V gene sequence: CDR1 LNHDA, CDR2 SQIVND (reference sequence). Using immunoSEQ multiplex PCR, the repertoire was profiled, and TCRdb retains in-frame clones only, with some absent. The sample has 55,000 to 65,000 clones, 93% seen once. Sequencing was performed on CD8+ T cells from peripheral blood mononuclear cells, taken in the third trimester of pregnancy. The sequence was obtained from a female donor with multiple sclerosis, enrolled in a pregnancy study. The chain joins TRBV19 to TRBJ2-7; TRBD2 matches 12 bases. Here the CDR3 reads CASALAGGPYEQYF. CDR3 DNA sequence: TGTGCCAGTGCCCTAGCGGGAGGGCCCTACGAGCAGTACTTC.